These 24 T cell receptor beta chains originate from one sample sequenced in a study of shared clonotypes between healthy human individuals. Repertoires were generated with immunoSEQ multiplex PCR, while TCRdb's copy carries only in-frame clones and drops some. The profile shows approximately 810,000 clones, 80% to 95% of them singletons. CD45RO-negative cells were positively selected for CCR7, leaving out terminally differentiated effector memory CD45RA+ cells. The specimen was naive CD8+ T cells sorted from blood. These receptors were taken from a man aged 25 to 40 in good health.

This clone was seen a single time. The chain couples TRBV7-2 to TRBJ2-3; TRBD2 agrees at 15 bases. This CDR3 has 18 residues. Looked up from germline, CDR1 is SGHTA and CDR2 is FQGNSA. V lost 1 base and J lost 4; bases outside the gene matches: 6. For the CDR3, the DNA is TGTGCCAGCAGCTTAGACCGAGGACTAGCGGGAGGGGCAGATACGCAGTATTTT. It encodes CASSLDRGLAGGADTQYF.

The V gene is TRBV10-3, the J gene TRBJ1-5; possibly TRBD1 for D (6 bases). The CDR3 length is 19 residues. V was shortened by 0 bases and J by 6 bases, with 24 bases between the two germline ends. Germline values: CDR1 ENHRY, CDR2 SYGVKD. The CDR3 is CAISESYGRGGQISQPQHF. The CDR3 nucleotides read TGTGCCATCAGTGAGTCTTACGGACGGGGGGGCCAAATTTCTCAGCCCCAGCATTTT.

The genes are TRBV27 and TRBJ1-5; D remains unclear. Germline V lookup: CDR1 MNHEY, CDR2 SMNVEV (reference sequence). With 6 bases removed from V and 2 bases from J, the gap between germline ends came to 5 bases. The CDR3 has 12 amino acids. CDR3 coding DNA: TGTGCCAGCAGGGTAGGCAATCAGCCCCAGCATTTT. This codes for CASRVGNQPQHF.

The chain combines TRBV2 with TRBJ2-1; D may be TRBD1 (6 bases). CDR3 length: 14 residues. CDR1 and CDR2 from the germline V gene are SNHLY and FYNNEI. Trimming cost V 6 bases and J 3 bases, with 12 bases left between them. In DNA form, the CDR3 reads TGTGCCAGCAGGTCCCGGGACATCTACAATGAGCAGTTCTTC. This encodes CASRSRDIYNEQFF. Full variable domain (outside the CDR3, taken from reference TRBV2 and TRBJ2-1): EPEVTQTPSHQVTQMGQEVILRCVPISNHLYFYWYRQILGQKVEFLVSFYNNEISEKSEIFDDQFSVERPDGSNFTLKIRSTKLEDSAMYFCASRSRDIYNEQFFGPGTRLTVL.

This clone was recorded once. The chain has TRBV5-5 and TRBJ2-7, with 7 bases identical to TRBD1. CDR1 is SGHKS, CDR2 YYEKEE, per germline (reference sequence). V dropped 2 bases and J dropped 4; count of bases not matched to a gene: 12. The CDR3 is 16 residues long. As DNA, the CDR3 is TGTGCCAGCAGCTTTCGACTTCATACAGGGGTTTACGAGCAGTACTTC. It encodes CASSFRLHTGVYEQYF.

This sequence joins TRBV5-6 and TRBJ1-1; possible D gene TRBD1, 6 bases. Trimming left V 4 bases short and J 3 bases short, with 10 bases between. This CDR3 comprises 13 residues. The germline gives CDR1 SGHDT, CDR2 YYEEEE. CDR3 in amino acids: CASSLTGYTEAFF. The DNA of the CDR3 is TGTGCCAGCAGCCTTACAGGGTACACTGAAGCTTTCTTT. Drawing the rest from reference TRBV5-6 and TRBJ1-1, the complete variable domain is DAGVTQSPTHLIKTRGQQVTLRCSPKSGHDTVSWYQQALGQGPQFIFQYYEEEERQRGNFPDRFSGHQFPNYSSELNVNALLLGDSALYLCASSLTGYTEAFFGQGTRLTVV.

The chain links TRBV29-1 to TRBJ2-1; tentative D call: TRBD2 (7 bases). Per the germline V gene, CDR1 is SQVTM and CDR2 is ANQGSEA. Trimming cost V 4 bases and J 3 bases, with 10 bases left between them. CDR3 size: 13 residues. This CDR3 reads CSVAGEGYNEQFF. The CDR3 DNA reads TGCAGCGTTGCAGGGGAGGGCTACAATGAGCAGTTCTTC.

V and J are TRBV27 and TRBJ2-7; D possibly matches TRBD1 or TRBD2 (5 bases each). The V gene lost 3 bases and the J gene lost 6 bases, with 12 bases spanning the gap. In germline, CDR1 is MNHEY, CDR2 SMNVEV (reference sequence). The CDR3 spans 13 residues. The CDR3 DNA reads as TGTGCCAGCAGTTTTTCACGGGGCTCCGAGCAGTACTTC. It codes for CASSFSRGSEQYF.

The chain employs TRBV4-1 and TRBJ2-7; 9 bases are a match to TRBD2. The CDR3 extends over 14 amino acids. V lost 4 bases, J lost 7 bases, and 8 bases stayed unmatched. The germline gives CDR1 MGHRA, CDR2 YSYEKL. The CDR3 sequence: CASSLGAGGKEQYF. The CDR3 DNA is TGCGCCAGCAGCCTAGGGGCGGGAGGGAAGGAGCAGTACTTC.

This chain uses TRBV10-1 with TRBJ1-3; D is unresolved. The germline V gene encodes CDR1 WNHNN and CDR2 SYGVQD (reference sequence). V was shortened by 3 bases and J by 4 bases, with 10 bases between the two germline ends. The CDR3 is 14 residues long. The CDR3 loop reads CASSDPGVGNTIYF. The CDR3 bases are TGCGCCAGCAGTGATCCGGGAGTCGGAAACACCATATATTTT.

This clone was picked up one time. CDR3 sequence: CASSPRSGTNEQYF. As DNA, the CDR3 is TGTGCCAGCAGCCCCCGTAGCGGGACCAACGAGCAGTACTTC. V gene TRBV7-9 combines with J gene TRBJ2-7; 8 nucleotides align to TRBD2. The germline V gene encodes CDR1 SEHNR and CDR2 FQNEAQ (reference sequence). The V and J ends lost 5 bases and 5 bases, in that order; junction bases with no gene match: 8. CDR3 length equals 14 residues.

This clone was detected once. The chain has TRBV5-4 and TRBJ1-2, with D perhaps matching TRBD1 (5 bases). The CDR3 is 12 amino acids. Germline V gives CDR1 SGHNT, CDR2 YYREEE (reference sequence). Trimming shortened V by 3 bases and J by 6 bases, and 9 bases separated the two germline ends. The CDR3: CASSSTVNGYTF. The CDR3 DNA sequence: TGTGCCAGCAGCTCGACAGTTAATGGCTACACCTTC.

V and J are TRBV27 and TRBJ1-2; 7 nucleotides match TRBD1. Germline loops: CDR1 MNHEY, CDR2 SMNVEV (reference sequence). The CDR3 sequence is 16 residues long. The ends lost 4 bases at V and 0 bases at J; junction bases unmatched: 8. CDR3 bases: TGTGCCAGCAGTTCACGGACAGGATTCGCTAACTATGGCTACACCTTC. Its translation is CASSSRTGFANYGYTF.

The chain couples TRBV21-1 to TRBJ1-2; TRBD1 is taken as the D call from the table, unchecked against the DNA. TRBV21-1 corresponds to a pseudogene. The CDR3 consists of 13 residues. CDR3 loop: CASSPRVDYGYTF. Written as DNA, the CDR3 is TGTGCCAGCAGCCCCAGGGTGGACTATGGCTACACCTTC.

This chain links TRBV28 with TRBJ1-5; D is unresolved. The CDR3 runs 15 residues. V shed 4 bases and J shed 5 bases, with 15 bases lying between them. Germline CDR1 reads MDHEN; CDR2 reads SYDVKM. Written as DNA, the CDR3 is TGTGCCAGCAGTTCCGGGGAGGGAAGAGATCAGCCCCAGCATTTT. It specifies CASSSGEGRDQPQHF.

This clone occurred once. The chain is built from TRBV7-9 and TRBJ2-5, with a tentative D call TRBD1 (5 bases). The CDR3 sequence is 16 residues long. Per the germline V gene, CDR1 is SEHNR and CDR2 is FQNEAQ (reference sequence). V was pared by 2 bases and J by 4 bases, with 17 bases between. CDR3 residues: CASSLIVGEVRETQYF. DNA of the CDR3: TGTGCCAGCAGCTTAATTGTAGGGGAAGTTAGAGAGACCCAGTACTTC.

The V call is TRBV6-1, the J call TRBJ1-1; no firm D call. Trimming removed 2 bases from V and 1 base from J, with 2 bases in between. The CDR3 is 12 amino acids. Per the germline V gene, CDR1 is MNHNS and CDR2 is SASEGT. DNA for the CDR3: TGTGCCAGCAGTGAAAGGAACACTGAAGCTTTCTTT. It translates to CASSERNTEAFF.

This clone was seen a handful of times. This chain links TRBV19 with TRBJ1-2, with D unresolved. The V end was cut by 6 bases, the J end by 8 bases, with 19 bases between. Germline V gene lookup returns CDR1 LNHDA and CDR2 SQIVND (reference sequence). The CDR3 runs to 14 residues. CDR3 coding DNA: TGTGCCAGTAGGCCCGGACTGACAACGGGCGGCTACACCTTC. Translation: CASRPGLTTGGYTF.

This clone was recorded only once. The rearrangement uses TRBV6-5 and TRBJ1-2, with TRBD1 matching over 9 bases. After removal of 2 bases from V and 3 bases from J, the junction contained 1 base not matched to a gene. This CDR3 has 14 residues. CDR1 is MNHEY, CDR2 SVGAGI, per germline. CDR3 loop: CASSYRTGDYGYTF. The CDR3 bases are TGTGCCAGCAGTTACCGGACAGGGGACTATGGCTACACCTTC.

The genes are TRBV9 and TRBJ2-4; D is unresolved. Trimming left V 0 bases short and J 8 bases short, with 15 bases between. Per germline, CDR1 SGDLS and CDR2 YYNGEE. The CDR3 loop spans 15 amino acids. The CDR3 loop reads CASSVGSFSPDIQYF. The CDR3 DNA sequence: TGTGCCAGCAGCGTAGGATCCTTTAGCCCCGACATTCAGTACTTC.

This chain joins TRBV6-1 and TRBJ2-7; either TRBD1 or TRBD2 may fit D (6 bases each). Germline assignment: CDR1 MNHNS and CDR2 SASEGT. Trimming removed 2 bases at V and 6 bases at J, with 14 bases between. This CDR3 has 14 amino acids. CDR3: CASSEISGAGEQYF. The DNA of the CDR3 is TGTGCCAGCAGTGAAATATCGGGGGCTGGCGAGCAGTACTTC.

The V call is TRBV14, the J call TRBJ2-1; 12 bases match TRBD2. The germline V gene encodes CDR1 SGHDN and CDR2 FVKESK. This CDR3 contains 17 residues. With V trimmed by 4 bases and J by 7 bases, 11 bases remained unmatched. The chain's CDR3 is CASSRMGGGTSGNEQFF. The CDR3 DNA reads as TGTGCCAGCAGCCGCATGGGAGGGGGGACTAGCGGGAATGAGCAGTTCTTC.

The chain carries TRBV5-1 and TRBJ2-1; 14 bases align to TRBD2. The CDR3 runs 16 residues. The V and J ends lost 4 bases and 5 bases, in that order; junction bases with no gene match: 5. The germline V gene encodes CDR1 SGHRS and CDR2 YFSETQ. DNA of the CDR3: TGCGCCAGCAGCACGGGACTAGCGGGAGAGAACAATGAGCAGTTCTTC. The encoded protein is CASSTGLAGENNEQFF. Complete variable domain (other parts from reference TRBV5-1 and TRBJ2-1): KAGVTQTPRYLIKTRGQQVTLSCSPISGHRSVSWYQQTPGQGLQFLFEYFSETQRNKGNFPGRFSGRQFSNSRSEMNVSTLELGDSALYLCASSTGLAGENNEQFFGPGTRLTVL.

The chain carries TRBV7-8 and TRBJ2-3; D gene unclear. Trimming removed 5 bases at V and 2 bases at J, with 11 bases between. The length of the CDR3 is 14 residues. CDR1 is SGHVS, CDR2 FQNEAQ, per germline. The DNA of the CDR3 is TGTGCCAGCAGCCCCCCATGGGCCACAGATACGCAGTATTTT. It is translated as CASSPPWATDTQYF.